The clone carrying this T cell receptor beta chain was seen a handful of times. Its antigen is still unknown. Sequencing libraries for TCR beta were prepared with iRepertoire HTBI primers and Arm-PCR of CDR3 regions. TCRdb processed the multiplex PCR reads anew with MiXCR; each CDR3 protein has one entry. Of around 460,000 distinct CDR3 sequences in the sample, roughly 22% were seen once. Time point reported: persistent/refractory GD, antithyroid drugs over 5 years with positive TRAb. RNA extracted from PBMCs served as the sequencing template. Investigators report Graves' disease was diagnosed under American Thyroid Association guidelines. The junction had 12 bases not matched to a gene; V was cut back by 5 bases and J by 6 bases. Germline V gene sequence: CDR1 MNHNS, CDR2 SASEGT. This CDR3 comprises 15 residues. This sample was included in a study of regulatory T cells in long-lasting Graves disease.

Study observations and caveats: Persistent Graves' patients showed less TCR diversity than newly diagnosed ones.

The receptor was derived from a female donor with Graves disease. The rearrangement joins TRBV6-1 to TRBJ1-1, with 7 bases that match TRBD1. Sequenced material: peripheral blood mononuclear cells (PBMCs), taken when the disease was refractory, from a patient treated with antithyroid drugs. The CDR3 sequence: CASSTDRAGQSEAFF. The DNA of the CDR3 is TGTGCCAGCAGTACCGACAGGGCCGGCCAATCTGAAGCTTTCTTT.